The entry that follows covers one T cell receptor (beta chain) sequence. Its specificity is unknown. A J-beta primer mix and a sample-barcoded 5' primer were used in a second PCR of roughly 7 to 12 cycles. TCRdb used MiXCR to reprocess the 5' RACE reads, holding one entry per CDR3 protein. The repertoire consists of about 640,000 distinct CDR3 sequences, with around 31% occurring once and the leading ten covering 15% to 19%. Each sample used at least 7 million PBMCs. With each sample, at least 5 micrograms of total RNA were extracted. This CDR3 contains 17 residues. J was trimmed by 0 bases and V by 4 bases; bases with no gene match: 12. Per the germline V gene, CDR1 is SGHRS and CDR2 is YFSETQ. This entry is derived from a study of blood T cells in healthy people across ages. General study results and limits: Observed TCR beta diversity per million T cells went down as age went up. This fall followed a roughly linear course with age.

The J gene is TRBJ1-1, the V gene TRBV5-1, with 7 bases identical to TRBD1. The sequenced sample consisted of blood. This receptor was obtained from an elderly woman in good health. CDR3 loop: CASSVTPTDRMNTEAFF. CDR3 coding DNA: TGCGCCAGCAGCGTTACGCCGACGGACAGGATGAACACTGAAGCTTTCTTT.